The source of this T cell receptor (beta chain) is a study of blood T cell repertoires in COVID-19. Source study methods: Amplified reference gene primers provided the basis for estimating nucleated cell counts. Clones were read by immunoSEQ multiplex PCR, and TCRdb kept only the in-frame ones, dropping some. V, J and clone size reflect that table, while D and trimming were determined from the DNA. The table shows 250,000 to 300,000 clones, with around 90% occurring only once. V was clipped by 3 bases and J by 5 bases; unmatched bases: 0. The CDR3 sequence is 12 residues long. Germline V CDR1 and CDR2: MDHEN, SYDVKM. Across about two dozen US areas, participants ranged in age from about 18 to 90 years. With regard to this clone: Other DNA variants within this sample encode the same CDR3.

Sequenced material: PBMCs or T cells enriched from blood (not recorded which). The TCR comes from a woman in her thirties who had recovered from COVID-19. This chain uses TRBV28 with TRBJ1-1; 7 bases agree with TRBD1. The DNA for the CDR3 is TGTGCCAGCAGTTTCAGGGGGACTGAAGCTTTCTTT. It translates to CASSFRGTEAFF. Using reference TRBV28 and TRBJ1-1 for the parts outside the CDR3, the full variable domain is DVKVTQSSRYLVKRTGEKVFLECVQDMDHENMFWYRQDPGLGLRLIYFSYDVKMKEKGDIPEGYSVSREKKERFSLILESASTNQTSMYLCASSFRGTEAFFGQGTRLTVV.